Following are 12 T cell receptor beta chains from one sample sequenced in a study of naive and memory T cell subsets. An equimolar mix of two oligonucleotides served as the beta constant-region primer for TRBC1 and TRBC2. Four rounds of PCR amplified the ligated cDNA using nested alpha and beta constant-region primers plus SP2. Via MiXCR, TCRdb re-called the UMI-ligation and nested PCR reads, giving one row per CDR3 protein. The top ten clones hold 0.9% of a sample with more than 100,000 distinct CDR3 sequences, 36% of them seen once. The sample was central memory CD4+ T cells from blood. Receptors were obtained from a human donor in good health.

This clonotype was detected a few times. V gene TRBV28 combines with J gene TRBJ2-7; D gene uncertain. This CDR3 comprises 12 residues. Between the trimmed V and J ends, which lost 3 bases and 2 bases, there was a span of 5 bases. CDR1 and CDR2 from the germline V gene are MDHEN and SYDVKM. The CDR3 loop reads CASSLGTYEQYF. CDR3 sequence (DNA): TGTGCCAGCAGTTTGGGAACCTACGAGCAGTACTTC.

This clonotype was counted a few times. The chain employs TRBV28 and TRBJ2-7, with no clear D. With 8 bases removed from V and 6 bases from J, the gap between germline ends came to 20 bases. Germline V gene sequence: CDR1 MDHEN, CDR2 SYDVKM. The CDR3 covers 14 residues. CDR3 protein: CASVSAPPGFEQYF. The DNA of the CDR3 is TGTGCCAGCGTTTCGGCCCCCCCCGGATTCGAGCAGTACTTC.

This rearrangement joins TRBV6-6 to TRBJ2-7, with TRBD1 matching 10 bases. This CDR3 has 14 residues. CDR1 and CDR2 (germline): MNHNY, SVGAGI (reference sequence). The trim removed 7 bases at V and 1 base at J, leaving 4 bases unmatched. CDR3 loop: CASTGTGASYEQYF. For the CDR3, the DNA is TGTGCCAGCACCGGGACAGGGGCTTCCTACGAGCAGTACTTC.

In this sample, this clonotype turned up once. The chain recombines TRBV30 with TRBJ2-1, with D maybe TRBD2 (6 bases). The CDR3 is 15 residues long. Deletions cut 3 bases from V and 4 bases from J, with 16 bases between. Germline values: CDR1 GTSNPN, CDR2 SVGIG (reference sequence). The CDR3 bases are TGTGCCTGGAGCGACGGAGGGCTACGATACAATGAGCAGTTCTTC. Translating it yields CAWSDGGLRYNEQFF.

This clonotype was observed many times. The V gene is TRBV30, the J gene TRBJ2-6, with D perhaps TRBD2 (6 bases). There are 15 residues in the CDR3. Germline V lookup: CDR1 GTSNPN, CDR2 SVGIG (reference sequence). Trimming removed 7 bases from V and 0 bases from J, with 13 bases in between. The CDR3 bases are TGTGCCTTGGACGGGGGAAGCTCTGGGGCCAACGTCCTGACTTTC. Translated: CALDGGSSGANVLTF. Filled out from reference TRBV30 and TRBJ2-6, the complete variable domain reads SQTIHQWPATLVQPVGSPLSLECTVEGTSNPNLYWYRQAAGRGLQLLFYSVGIGQISSEVPQNLSASRPQDRQFILSSKKLLLSDSGFYLCALDGGSSGANVLTFGAGSRLTVL.

This clonotype was counted between two and nine times. The chain employs TRBV5-5 and TRBJ2-6; D could derive from TRBD1 or TRBD2 (6 bases each). This CDR3 is 14 amino acids long. Germline V CDR1 and CDR2: SGHKS, YYEKEE (reference sequence). With 6 bases removed from V and 1 base from J, the gap between germline ends came to 8 bases. In DNA, the CDR3 is TGTGCCAGCACGGGGGCTTCTGGGGCCAACGTCCTGACTTTC. Translating it yields CASTGASGANVLTF.

The chain is built from TRBV28 and TRBJ1-4; maybe TRBD1 (5 bases). There are 16 residues in the CDR3. V lost 4 bases and J lost 5, with 17 bases in between. CDR1 and CDR2 (germline): MDHEN, SYDVKM. CDR3 protein: CASSSGTAGGNEKLFF. The CDR3 DNA sequence: TGTGCCAGCAGTTCCGGGACGGCTGGGGGGAATGAAAAACTGTTTTTT.

The chain has TRBV12-3 or TRBV12-4 and TRBJ2-3; 10 positions agree with TRBD2. The CDR3 is 15 residues long. The trim removed 3 bases at V and 5 bases at J, leaving 5 bases unmatched. The CDR3 coding sequence is TGTGCCAGCAGTTTGCTAGCGGGAGATAGAGATACGCAGTATTTT. As protein: CASSLLAGDRDTQYF.

This clonotype came up a few times. The chain is built from TRBV19 and TRBJ1-6; 8 positions match TRBD1. The CDR3 totals 15 residues. The germline V gene has CDR1 LNHDA and CDR2 SQIVND (reference sequence). With 2 bases clipped from V and 13 bases from J, the junction kept 10 bases outside the gene matches. CDR3 residues: CASSILRQGKSPLHF. For the CDR3, the DNA is TGTGCCAGTAGTATATTAAGACAGGGGAAGAGTCCCCTCCACTTT.

This clonotype appeared once. The V call is TRBV15, the J call TRBJ2-7; weak D call: TRBD1 (5 bases). The CDR3 spans 14 residues. CDR1 is LNHNV, CDR2 YYDKDF, per germline (reference sequence). The germline V and J ends were trimmed by 0 bases and 0 bases, with 6 bases remaining between them. The DNA of the CDR3 is TGTGCCACCAGCAGAGACAGGGCCTCCTACGAGCAGTACTTC. Its protein product is CATSRDRASYEQYF.

In nucleotides, the CDR3 is TGTGCCTGGAGTGTAAACCTTGAAGCTTTCTTT. Translated: CAWSVNLEAFF. The rearrangement links TRBV30 to TRBJ1-1; D remains unclear. CDR3 length: 11 amino acids. Germline CDR1 reads GTSNPN; CDR2 reads SVGIG (reference sequence). Trimming stripped 0 bases from V and 7 bases from J, with 6 bases between.

The sample holds a few counts of this clonotype. The rearrangement uses TRBV28 and TRBJ2-3; D unresolved. CDR1 is MDHEN, CDR2 SYDVKM, per germline. This CDR3 contains 12 residues. The V and J ends lost 7 bases and 5 bases respectively, with 10 bases between them. The CDR3 DNA reads TGTGCCAGCAATACGGTCGGAGATACGCAGTATTTT. It codes for CASNTVGDTQYF.